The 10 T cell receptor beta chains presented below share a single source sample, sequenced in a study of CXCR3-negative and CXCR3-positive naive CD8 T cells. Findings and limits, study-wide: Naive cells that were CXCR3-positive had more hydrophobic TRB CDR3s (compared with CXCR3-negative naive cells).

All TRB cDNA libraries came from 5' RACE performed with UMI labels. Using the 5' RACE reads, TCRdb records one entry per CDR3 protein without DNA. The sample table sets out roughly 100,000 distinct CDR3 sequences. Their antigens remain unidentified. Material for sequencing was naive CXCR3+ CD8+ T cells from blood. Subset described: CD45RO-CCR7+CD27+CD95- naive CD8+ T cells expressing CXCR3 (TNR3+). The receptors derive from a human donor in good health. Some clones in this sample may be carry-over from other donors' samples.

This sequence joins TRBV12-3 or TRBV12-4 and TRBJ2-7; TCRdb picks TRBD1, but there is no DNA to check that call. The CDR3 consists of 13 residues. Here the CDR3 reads CASSPAGNYEQYF.

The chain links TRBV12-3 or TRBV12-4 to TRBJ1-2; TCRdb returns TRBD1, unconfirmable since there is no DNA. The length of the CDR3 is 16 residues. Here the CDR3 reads CASSDPTAGPNYGYTF.

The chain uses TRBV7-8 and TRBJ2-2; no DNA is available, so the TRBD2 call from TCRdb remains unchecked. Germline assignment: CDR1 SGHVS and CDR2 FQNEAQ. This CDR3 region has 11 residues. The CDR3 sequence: CASTASGELFF.

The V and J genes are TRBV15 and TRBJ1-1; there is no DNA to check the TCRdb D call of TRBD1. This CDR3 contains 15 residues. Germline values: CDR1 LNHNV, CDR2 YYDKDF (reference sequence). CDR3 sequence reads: CATSPTGSDLSEAFF.

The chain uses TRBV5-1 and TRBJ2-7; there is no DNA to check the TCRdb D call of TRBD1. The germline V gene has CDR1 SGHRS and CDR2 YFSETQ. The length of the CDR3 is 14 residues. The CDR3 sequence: CASSLWPGDDEQYF.

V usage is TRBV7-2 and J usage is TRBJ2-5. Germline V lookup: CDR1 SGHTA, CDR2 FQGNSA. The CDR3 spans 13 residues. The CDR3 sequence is CASRGQGVETQYF.

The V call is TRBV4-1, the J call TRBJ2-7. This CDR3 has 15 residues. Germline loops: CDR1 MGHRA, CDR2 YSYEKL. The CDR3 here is CASSPWSEPAYEQYF.

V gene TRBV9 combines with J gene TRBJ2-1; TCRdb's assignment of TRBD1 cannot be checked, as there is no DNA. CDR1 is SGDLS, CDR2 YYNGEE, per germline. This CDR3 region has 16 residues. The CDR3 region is CASSPTDWEEYNEQFF. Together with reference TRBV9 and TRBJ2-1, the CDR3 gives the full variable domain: DSGVTQTPKHLITATGQRVTLRCSPRSGDLSVYWYQQSLDQGLQFLIQYYNGEERAKGNILERFSAQQFPDLHSELNLSSLELGDSALYFCASSPTDWEEYNEQFFGPGTRLTVL.

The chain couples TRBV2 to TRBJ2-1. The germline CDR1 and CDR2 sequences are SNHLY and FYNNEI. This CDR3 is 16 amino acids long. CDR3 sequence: CASSESGDSPYNEQFF.

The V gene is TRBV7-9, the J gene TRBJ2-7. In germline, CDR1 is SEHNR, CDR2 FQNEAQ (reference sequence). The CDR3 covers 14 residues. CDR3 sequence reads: CASSSSGRAYEQYF.